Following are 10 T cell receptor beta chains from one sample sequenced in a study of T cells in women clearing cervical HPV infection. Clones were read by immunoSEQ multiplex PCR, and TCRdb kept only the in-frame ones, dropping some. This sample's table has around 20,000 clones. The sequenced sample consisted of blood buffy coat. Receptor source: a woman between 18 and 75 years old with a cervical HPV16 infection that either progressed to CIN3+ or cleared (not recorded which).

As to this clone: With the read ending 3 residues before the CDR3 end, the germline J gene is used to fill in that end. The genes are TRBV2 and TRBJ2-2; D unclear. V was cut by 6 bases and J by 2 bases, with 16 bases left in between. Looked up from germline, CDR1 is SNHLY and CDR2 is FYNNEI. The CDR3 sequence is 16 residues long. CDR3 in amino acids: CASSTPGRLNTGELFF. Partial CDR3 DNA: TGTGCCAGCAGCACCCCTGGGCGCTTAAACACCGGGGAG.

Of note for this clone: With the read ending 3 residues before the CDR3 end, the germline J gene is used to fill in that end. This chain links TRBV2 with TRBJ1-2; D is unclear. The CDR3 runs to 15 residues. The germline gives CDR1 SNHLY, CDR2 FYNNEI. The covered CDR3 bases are TGTGCCAGCAGTGTCAGTCTAGCGGGAGGAAATGAC. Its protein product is CASSVSLAGGND. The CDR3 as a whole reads CASSVSLAGGNDYTF.

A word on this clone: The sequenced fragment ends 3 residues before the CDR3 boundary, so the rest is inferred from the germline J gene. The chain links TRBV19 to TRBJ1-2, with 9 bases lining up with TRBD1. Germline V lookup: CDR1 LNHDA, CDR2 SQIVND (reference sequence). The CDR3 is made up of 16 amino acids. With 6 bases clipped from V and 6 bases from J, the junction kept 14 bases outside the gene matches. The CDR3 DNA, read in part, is TGTGCCAGTAGCCAATCCCTAGGGACAGGGATCGATGGC. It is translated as CASSQSLGTGIDG. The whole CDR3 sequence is CASSQSLGTGIDGYTF.

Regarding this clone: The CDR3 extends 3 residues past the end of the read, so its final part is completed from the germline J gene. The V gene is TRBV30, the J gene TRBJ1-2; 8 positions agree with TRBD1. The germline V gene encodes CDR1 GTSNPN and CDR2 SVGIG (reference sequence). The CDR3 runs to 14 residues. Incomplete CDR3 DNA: TGTGCCTGGAGGCAGGGGGCAGCCAAAAACATC. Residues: CAWRQGAAKNI. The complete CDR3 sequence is CAWRQGAAKNIYTF.

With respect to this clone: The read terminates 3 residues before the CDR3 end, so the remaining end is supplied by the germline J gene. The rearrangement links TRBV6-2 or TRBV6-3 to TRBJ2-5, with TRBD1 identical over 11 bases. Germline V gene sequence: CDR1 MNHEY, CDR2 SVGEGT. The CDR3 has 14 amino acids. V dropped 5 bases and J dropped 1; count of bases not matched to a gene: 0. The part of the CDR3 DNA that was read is TGTGCCAGCAGTGGACAGGGGGCCCAAGAGACC. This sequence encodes CASSGQGAQET. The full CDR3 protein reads CASSGQGAQETQYF.

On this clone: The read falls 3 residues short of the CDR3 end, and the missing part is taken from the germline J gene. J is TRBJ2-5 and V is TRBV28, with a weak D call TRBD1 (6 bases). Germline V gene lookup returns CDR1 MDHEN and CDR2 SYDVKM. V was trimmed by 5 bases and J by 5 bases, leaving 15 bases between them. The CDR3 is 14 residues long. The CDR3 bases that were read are TGTGCCAGCAGTCCTCACAGGGCCCGCGAGACC. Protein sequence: CASSPHRARET. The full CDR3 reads CASSPHRARETQYF.

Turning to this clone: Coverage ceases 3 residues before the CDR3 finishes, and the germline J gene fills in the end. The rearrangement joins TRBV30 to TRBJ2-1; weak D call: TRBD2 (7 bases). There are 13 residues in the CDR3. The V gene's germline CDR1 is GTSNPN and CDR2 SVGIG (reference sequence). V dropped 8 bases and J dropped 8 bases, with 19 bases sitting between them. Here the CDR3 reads CARGGGRGYEQFF. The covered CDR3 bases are TGTGCCCGAGGGGGGGGAAGGGGCTATGAG.

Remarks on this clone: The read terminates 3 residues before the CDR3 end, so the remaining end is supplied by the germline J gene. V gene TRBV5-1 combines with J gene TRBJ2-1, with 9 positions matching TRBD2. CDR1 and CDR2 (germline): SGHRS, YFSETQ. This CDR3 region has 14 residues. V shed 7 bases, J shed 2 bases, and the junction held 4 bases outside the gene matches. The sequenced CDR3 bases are TGCGCCAGCTTCGGGACTAGCCCCTACAATGAG. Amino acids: CASFGTSPYNE. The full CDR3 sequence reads CASFGTSPYNEQFF.

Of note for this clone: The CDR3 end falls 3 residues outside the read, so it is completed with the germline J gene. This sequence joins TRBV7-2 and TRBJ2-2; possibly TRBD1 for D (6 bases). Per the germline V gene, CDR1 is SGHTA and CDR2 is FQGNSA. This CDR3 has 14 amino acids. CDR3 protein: CASSENTGTEKLFF. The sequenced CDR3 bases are TGTGCCAGCAGCGAGAACACAGGGACCGAAAAG.

The covered CDR3 bases are TGCAGTGCTAGAGATTGGGGGGACTCTACCTACGAG. This gives the protein CSARDWGDSTYE. The whole CDR3 sequence is CSARDWGDSTYEQYF. The rearrangement joins TRBV20-1 to TRBJ2-7, with D tentatively TRBD2 (6 bases). Sequencing ends 3 residues short of the CDR3 end; the germline J gene provides the rest. V was shortened by 0 bases and J by 2 bases, with 14 bases between the two germline ends. Looked up from germline, CDR1 is DFQATT and CDR2 is SNEGSKA (reference sequence). The CDR3 length is 15 residues.